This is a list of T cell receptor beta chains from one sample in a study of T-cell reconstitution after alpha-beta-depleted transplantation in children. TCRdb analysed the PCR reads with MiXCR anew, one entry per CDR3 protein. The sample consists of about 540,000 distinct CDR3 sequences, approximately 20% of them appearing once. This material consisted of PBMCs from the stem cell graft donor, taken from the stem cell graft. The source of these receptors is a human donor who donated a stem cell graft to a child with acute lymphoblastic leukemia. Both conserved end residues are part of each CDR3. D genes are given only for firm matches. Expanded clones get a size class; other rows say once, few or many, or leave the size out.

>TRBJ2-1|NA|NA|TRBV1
TGCACCAGCAGCCAGTCGCGGGAGGCCCGATACAATGAGCAGTTCTTC
CTSSQSREARYNEQFF
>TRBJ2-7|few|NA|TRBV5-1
TGCGCCAGCAGCAACCTCCTGAGCTCCTACGAGCAGTACTTC
CASSNLLSSYEQYF
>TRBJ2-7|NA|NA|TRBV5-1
TGCGCCAGCAGCTTGGAAATCTCCTACGAGCAGTACTTC
CASSLEISYEQYF
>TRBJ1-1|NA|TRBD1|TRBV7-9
TGTGCCAGCAGCACGGGACAGGGAATCGGATGGAACACTGAAGCTTTCTTT
CASSTGQGIGWNTEAFF
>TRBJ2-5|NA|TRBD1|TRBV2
TGTGCCAGTGGACAGGGACCGGGTAGGACCCAGTACTTC
CASGQGPGRTQYF
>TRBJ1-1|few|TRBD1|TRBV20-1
TGCAGTGCTAGCTGGCAGGGGGCAAGGTACACTGAAGCTTTCTTT
CSASWQGARYTEAFF
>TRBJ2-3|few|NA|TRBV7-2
TGTGCCAGCAGCTTAGGGTCTAGCCGAGATACGCAGTATTTT
CASSLGSSRDTQYF
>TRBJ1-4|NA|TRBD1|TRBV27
TGTGCCAGCAGACAGGGGGGGAGAAAACTGTTTTTT
CASRQGGRKLFF
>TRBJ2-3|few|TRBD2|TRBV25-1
TGTGCCAGCAGTGAATTCAGGACTAGAAGCACAGATACGCAGTATTTT
CASSEFRTRSTDTQYF
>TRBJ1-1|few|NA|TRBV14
TGTGCCAGCAGCCCTCAGCGCTTGAACACTGAAGCTTTCTTT
CASSPQRLNTEAFF
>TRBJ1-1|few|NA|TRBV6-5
TGTGCCAGCAGTTACTCCGGGGGGCAGGCAGTGGGGGCTTTCTTT
CASSYSGGQAVGAFF
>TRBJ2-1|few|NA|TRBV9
TGTGCCAGCAGCGTAGCTCCCCCCAATGAGCAGTTCTTC
CASSVAPPNEQFF
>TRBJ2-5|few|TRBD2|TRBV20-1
TGCAGTGCTAGACTAGCGGGAGGGGGGCAGACCCAGTACTTC
CSARLAGGGQTQYF
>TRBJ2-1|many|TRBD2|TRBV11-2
TGTGCCAGCACCCTAGCGGGAGGACCATACAATGAGCAGTTCTTC
CASTLAGGPYNEQFF
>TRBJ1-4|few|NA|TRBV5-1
TGCGCCAGCAGCTTGGTCCCACCCGCAACTAATGAAAAACTGTTTTTT
CASSLVPPATNEKLFF
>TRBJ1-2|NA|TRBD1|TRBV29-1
TGCAGCGTTGATTCGGGCAGGGGGCACGGGAACTATGGCTACACCTTC
CSVDSGRGHGNYGYTF
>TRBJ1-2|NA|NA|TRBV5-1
TGCGCCAGCACCAGATCTTCAGGGATTCAGGCTAACTATGGCTACACCTTC
CASTRSSGIQANYGYTF
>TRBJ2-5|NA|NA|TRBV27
TGTGCCAGCAGTTTATCGGAGCGGGCGCCTGAGGAGACCCAGTACTTC
CASSLSERAPEETQYF
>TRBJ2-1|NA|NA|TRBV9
TGTGCCAGCAGCCAACGAGCTACTACCTACAATGAGCAGTTCTTC
CASSQRATTYNEQFF
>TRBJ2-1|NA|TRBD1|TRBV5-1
TGCGCCAGCAGCTTGGGCCAGGGGGCAGAGGGGAATGAGCAGTTCTTC
CASSLGQGAEGNEQFF
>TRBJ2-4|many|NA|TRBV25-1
TGTGCCAGCAGTGAATCGCATGGGCAGGGAAACATTCAGTACTTC
CASSESHGQGNIQYF
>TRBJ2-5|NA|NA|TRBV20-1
TGCAGTGCTAGCTGGACCGCTCTCACAGAGACCCAGTACTTC
CSASWTALTETQYF
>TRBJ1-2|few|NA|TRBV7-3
TGTGCCAGCAGGTCCTCAGGGAACCATGGCTACACCTTC
CASRSSGNHGYTF
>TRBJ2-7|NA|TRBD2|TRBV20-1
TGCAGTGCTCGCTTTTCGGGCAGCGGGAGTTACGAGCAGTACTTC
CSARFSGSGSYEQYF
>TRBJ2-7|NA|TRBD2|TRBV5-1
TGCGCCAGCAGCTTGGGTAAGGGACTAGTCCTCACTGACTACGAGCAGTACTTC
CASSLGKGLVLTDYEQYF
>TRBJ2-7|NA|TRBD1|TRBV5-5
TGTGCCAGCAGCGGCCGACAGGGAACGGACGAGCAGTACTTC
CASSGRQGTDEQYF
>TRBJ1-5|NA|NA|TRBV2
TGTGCCAGCAGTGGAGGGTATCAGCCCCAGCATTTT
CASSGGYQPQHF
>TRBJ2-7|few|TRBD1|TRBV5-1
TGCGCCAGCGGAAAAACAGGGGAAACCTACGAGCAGTACTTC
CASGKTGETYEQYF
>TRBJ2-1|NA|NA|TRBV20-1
TGCAGTGCTAGAGATCACCCGGGACTCTTCAATGAGCAGTTCTTC
CSARDHPGLFNEQFF
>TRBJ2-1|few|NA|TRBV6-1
TGTGCCACCGCGGGGCGGGGCTACAATGAGCAGTTCTTC
CATAGRGYNEQFF
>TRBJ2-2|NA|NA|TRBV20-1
TGCAGTGCTAGAACCCCGGGACAACACACCGGGGAGCTGTTTTTT
CSARTPGQHTGELFF
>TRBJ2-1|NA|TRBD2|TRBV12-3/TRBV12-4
TGTGCCAGCACCGACCTAACTAGCGGGGTAACGGGTGAGCAGTTCTTC
CASTDLTSGVTGEQFF
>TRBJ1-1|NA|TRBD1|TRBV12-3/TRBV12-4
TGTGCCAGCAGTCTTAGGGACAGCACTGAAGCTTTCTTT
CASSLRDSTEAFF
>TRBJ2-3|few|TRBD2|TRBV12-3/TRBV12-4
TGTGCCAGCAGCGGACTAGCGGGGCCCTGGGATACGCAGTATTTT
CASSGLAGPWDTQYF
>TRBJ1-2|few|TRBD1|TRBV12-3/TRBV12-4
TGTGCCAGCAGTTTCGACAGGGGAGCTACTAACTATGGCTACACCTTC
CASSFDRGATNYGYTF
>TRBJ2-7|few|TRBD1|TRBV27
TGTGCCAGCAGTACCCCGCTCGAGACAGGGGCGCCCTACGAGCAGTACTTC
CASSTPLETGAPYEQYF
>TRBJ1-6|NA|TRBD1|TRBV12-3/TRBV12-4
TGTGCCAGCAGAGGGACAGGGAATTCACCCCTCCACTTT
CASRGTGNSPLHF
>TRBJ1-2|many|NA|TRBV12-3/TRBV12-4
TGTGCCAGCAGTCCCGACGGAGCTAACTATGGCTACACCTTC
CASSPDGANYGYTF
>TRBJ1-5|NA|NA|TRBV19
TGTGCCAGTACCGACGAAGCCAATAGCAATCAGCCCCAGCATTTT
CASTDEANSNQPQHF
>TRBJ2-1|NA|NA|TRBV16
TGTGCCACCGTACCCCCAGGGACCCTCTACAATGAGCAGTTCTTC
CATVPPGTLYNEQFF
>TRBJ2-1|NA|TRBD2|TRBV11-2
TGTGCCAGCAGCAAAAGCGGGGAAAATGAGCAGTTCTTC
CASSKSGENEQFF
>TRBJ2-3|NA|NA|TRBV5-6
TGTGCCAGCAGCTTGGAGGCGCGGTGGGAACGGAAGAGCACAGATACGCAGTATTTT
CASSLEARWERKSTDTQYF
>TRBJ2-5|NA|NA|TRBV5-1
TGCGCCAGCAGTTTTGGGCTACAGGGAGGCGAGACCCAGTACTTC
CASSFGLQGGETQYF
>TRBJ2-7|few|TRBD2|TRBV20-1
TGCAGTGCCAAACTAGCGGGAGTCGGCGAGCAGTACTTC
CSAKLAGVGEQYF
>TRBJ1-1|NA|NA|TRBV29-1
TGCAGCGTTGATCGTGGCAGGGGAGGCACTGAAGCTTTCTTT
CSVDRGRGGTEAFF
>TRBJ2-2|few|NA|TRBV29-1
TGCAGCGTGGCCTGGGGGGCCGGGGAGCTGTTTTTT
CSVAWGAGELFF
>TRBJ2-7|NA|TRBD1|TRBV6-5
TGTGCCAGCAGGCTGGGACAGGGGGCCTACGAGCAGTACTTC
CASRLGQGAYEQYF
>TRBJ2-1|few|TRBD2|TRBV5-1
TGCGCCAGCAGCTTGGTTCGATCTTACTCCCGGGGGGGGAATGAGCAGTTCTTC
CASSLVRSYSRGGNEQFF
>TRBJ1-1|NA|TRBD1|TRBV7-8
TGTGCCAGCAGAGATGGACAGGGGAACACTGAAGCTTTCTTT
CASRDGQGNTEAFF
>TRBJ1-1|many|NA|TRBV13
TGTGCCAGCAGCTTATTATCCGGGAACACTGAAGCTTTCTTT
CASSLLSGNTEAFF
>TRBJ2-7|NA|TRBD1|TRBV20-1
TGCAGTGCGCCACAGGGGTTCGTCAACGAGCAGTACTTC
CSAPQGFVNEQYF
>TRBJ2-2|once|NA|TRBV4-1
TGCGCCAGCAGCCAATTCGGCTCAGGGGCGAACACCGGGGAGCTGTTTTTT
CASSQFGSGANTGELFF
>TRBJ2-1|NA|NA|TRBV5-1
TGCGCCAGCAGGAAATCAGACAATGAGCAGTTCTTC
CASRKSDNEQFF